Each of the 4 T cell receptor beta chains below was sequenced from the same sample in a study of control samples from healthy donors and cancer patients. Sequencing used immunoSEQ multiplex PCR; TCRdb keeps in-frame clones, though not all of them. This table has approximately 140,000 clones, around 85% appearing once. The sample taken for sequencing was blood. The origin of the receptors is a woman in her twenties or thirties in good health.

The chain recombines TRBV13 with TRBJ2-3; TRBD2 is a possible D gene (6 bases). The CDR3 contains 15 residues. CDR1 PRHDT and CDR2 FYEKMQ come from the germline V gene (reference sequence). V lost 5 bases, J lost 7 bases, and 19 bases lay in between. Here the CDR3 DNA reads TGTGCCAGCAGCGGGCAAAGGGACTTCCACCATACGCAGTATTTT. Protein product: CASSGQRDFHHTQYF.

A single count supports this clone. The CDR3: CASSQGVSGTSHGYEQFF. The CDR3 bases are TGTGCCAGCAGCCAAGGTGTATCCGGGACTAGCCATGGGTATGAGCAGTTCTTC. V usage is TRBV4-2 and J usage is TRBJ2-1; 9 nucleotides align to TRBD2. Looked up from germline, CDR1 is LGHNA and CDR2 is YNFKEQ. CDR3 size: 18 residues. V dropped 1 base and J dropped 8; count of bases not matched to a gene: 15.

The V and J genes are TRBV7-2 and TRBJ1-2; 9 bases agree with TRBD1. V trimming: 5 bases; J trimming: 4 bases; junction bases outside the gene matches: 8. The V gene's germline CDR1 is SGHTA and CDR2 FQGNSA. The CDR3 runs 15 residues. The CDR3 DNA reads as TGTGCCAGCAGCCCTCACAGGGGGCTAGGCTATGGCTACACCTTC. The encoded protein is CASSPHRGLGYGYTF.

CDR3 in DNA: TGTGCCAGCAGTCCCCCCCCTTATGGCTACACCTTC. Protein product: CASSPPPYGYTF. The J gene is TRBJ1-2, the V gene TRBV28; D is undetermined. The CDR3 has 12 amino acids. Per germline, CDR1 MDHEN and CDR2 SYDVKM. Trimming took 5 bases from V and 5 from J, leaving 9 bases between them.